This TCR beta chain was obtained from a study of blood T cells in healthy people across ages (dated by TCRdb to the mid-2010s). Looking at the study overall: Template switching captured roughly one uniquely barcoded TCR beta cDNA molecule per two T cells in model experiments. To avoid experimental bias, donors of different ages were randomly spread across the sequencing lanes. To track age-related changes in TCR beta repertoire diversity, the study relied on deep sequencing normalized with unique cDNA molecular identifiers. Using the same blood draw, the study looked at two additional independent replicas of 1 million unique cDNA reads for two donors, one aged 18 to 30 and the other aged 80 or older. Donors were grouped into four age groups: young (average roughly 17 years), middle-aged (39), aged (approximately 67) and long-lived (roughly 80).

Findings and caveats that apply to the study as a whole: The long-lived group showed more naive CD4+ T cells, fewer expanded clones and increased TCR diversity than the aged group, suggesting age selection. As age increased, observed TCR beta diversity per million T cells dropped in a roughly linear way, and a significant reduction was already evident by age about 40. Estimates of total diversity based on one million sequenced T cells were considered lower bounds and underestimates. Conclusive comparison of naive and antigen-experienced compartments was prevented by the profiling of bulk unsorted PBMCs. Observed TCR beta diversity correlated strongly with the percentage of naive T cells measured by flow cytometry. Because donor CMV infection status was unknown, age-related changes in expanded clonotypes were potentially confounded.

The 39 donors, aged about 6 to 95 years, were systemically healthy Caucasian individuals from Russia. Each donor gave ten milliliters of peripheral blood, drawn into EDTA-treated Vacutainer tubes. Ficoll-Paque density-gradient centrifugation was used to isolate PBMCs, with at least 6 million per sample. Trizol reagent was used to extract total RNA from PBMCs, with at least 6 micrograms per sample. For every donor, flow cytometry on a PBMC aliquot measured the percentage of naive CD45RAhigh/CD27high T cells. Preparation of the library involved 5' RACE. TCRdb names Illumina HiSeq 2500 as the instrument used. A second roughly 6 to 12 cycle PCR used a sample-barcoded 5' primer and a J-beta primer mix. A unique molecular identifier was introduced onto each TCR beta cDNA molecule by a template-switch 5' adaptor carrying 12 random nucleotides. Each sample yielded at least 3 million CDR3-containing paired-end reads. First-strand cDNA synthesis was performed from all RNA using the Mint cDNA synthesis kit, with priming by a TRBC-specific oligonucleotide. All cDNA was treated with uracil-DNA glycosylase and then went through a first 18-cycle PCR with the universal primers M1SS and BC2_uni_R. In the original analysis: Normalization of each sample was performed by random selection of 1 million high-quality reads, each carrying a distinct molecular identifier. Reads with shared molecular identifiers were discarded instead of being binned into consensus sequences. CDR3 identification, clonotype clustering and error correction used MiTCR with a Q25 quality threshold and the strictest error-elimination algorithm. A nonparametric unseen species model using Euler transformation provided a lower-bound estimate of total TCR beta diversity. The public reads were quality trimmed at Q25 with fastp and then assembled into clones with MiXCR by TCRdb, keeping productive beta chains. Rows are combined by CDR3 protein, so each entry shows the most common genes and DNA. The V and J calls, along with clone size, are taken from TCRdb and not from the paper's own processing. The sample includes 920,000 or so distinct CDR3 sequences, with around 45% observed a single time. The ten top clones hold under 20% of the sample.

On this clonotype: No antigen is known for it. Base qualities are not provided; no much larger clone lies one nucleotide away.

Counted from cysteine to phenylalanine, this CDR3 has 15 amino acids. The DNA shown is the 45-base CDR3, in frame from base 1. Between the V and J ends, shortened by 5 bases and 9 bases respectively, the junction contains 23 bases. The germline V gene encodes CDR1 SGHTA and CDR2 FQGNSA. The sequence derives from a woman aged 60 to 75 in good health. This receptor chain uses TRBV7-2 and TRBJ2-7; the D gene could be TRBD1 or TRBD2, each one agreeing over 5 bases. Sequenced sample: blood. CDR3 protein: CASSPVGTTGRRQYF. The sequenced DNA: TGTGCCAGCAGCCCGGTGGGGACGACCGGAAGGAGGCAGTACTTC.